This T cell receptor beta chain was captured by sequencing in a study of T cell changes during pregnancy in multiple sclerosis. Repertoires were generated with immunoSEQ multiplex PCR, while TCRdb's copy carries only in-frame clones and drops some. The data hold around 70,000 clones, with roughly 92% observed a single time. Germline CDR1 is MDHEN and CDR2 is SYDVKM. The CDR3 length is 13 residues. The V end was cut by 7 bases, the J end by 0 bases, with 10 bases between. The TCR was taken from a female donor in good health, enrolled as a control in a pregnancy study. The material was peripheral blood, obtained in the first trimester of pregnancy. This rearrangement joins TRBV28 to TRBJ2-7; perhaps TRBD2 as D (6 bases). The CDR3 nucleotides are TGTGCCAGCACCGCCGGGGGCTCCTACGAGCAGTACTTC. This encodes CASTAGGSYEQYF.